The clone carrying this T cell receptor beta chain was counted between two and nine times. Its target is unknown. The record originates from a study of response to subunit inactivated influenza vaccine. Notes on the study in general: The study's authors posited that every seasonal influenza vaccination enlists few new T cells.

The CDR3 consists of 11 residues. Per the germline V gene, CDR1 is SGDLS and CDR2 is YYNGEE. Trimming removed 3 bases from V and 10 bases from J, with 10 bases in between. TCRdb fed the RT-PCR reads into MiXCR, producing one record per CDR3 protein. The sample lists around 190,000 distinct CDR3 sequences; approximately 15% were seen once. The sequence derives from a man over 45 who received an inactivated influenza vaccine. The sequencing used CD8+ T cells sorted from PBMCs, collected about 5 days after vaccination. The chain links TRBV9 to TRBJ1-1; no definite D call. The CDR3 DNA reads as TGTGCCAGCAGCGGCCCCCTAGGAGCTTTCTTT. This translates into CASSGPLGAFF.